This T cell receptor (beta chain) was recorded in a study of blood T cells in healthy people across ages. Trimming took 5 bases from V and 1 from J, leaving 10 bases between them. CDR3 length equals 14 residues. Germline V gene data show CDR1 as LNHNV and CDR2 as YYDKDF (reference sequence). This clonotype was found many times. Sample-barcoded 5' priming and a J-beta primer mix drove a second PCR of 7 to 11 cycles. TCRdb re-analysed the 5' RACE reads in MiXCR, keeping a single row per CDR3 protein. The data hold some 890,000 distinct CDR3 sequences, with roughly 28% observed a single time. In addition, the sample was reused for a study of T cells of mothers and their children. Per that study: Sample barcodes and 2-4 random nucleotides came from the second PCR's M1S primer. Within related and unrelated pairs, thymic selection shapes TCR recombination output in a similar way.

The sequence came from a middle-aged woman in good health. The sequenced sample was blood. The V call is TRBV15, the J call TRBJ2-3; possibly TRBD2 for D (5 bases). CDR3 sequence: CATSRGGGTDTQYF. The CDR3, as DNA: TGTGCCACCAGCCGGGGTGGGGGCACAGATACGCAGTATTTT. Supplemented by reference TRBV15 and TRBJ2-3, the full variable domain reads DAMVIQNPRYQVTQFGKPVTLSCSQTLNHNVMYWYQQKSSQAPKLLFHYYDKDFNNEADTPDNFQSRRPNTSFCFLDIRSPGLGDTAMYLCATSRGGGTDTQYFGPGTRLTVL.